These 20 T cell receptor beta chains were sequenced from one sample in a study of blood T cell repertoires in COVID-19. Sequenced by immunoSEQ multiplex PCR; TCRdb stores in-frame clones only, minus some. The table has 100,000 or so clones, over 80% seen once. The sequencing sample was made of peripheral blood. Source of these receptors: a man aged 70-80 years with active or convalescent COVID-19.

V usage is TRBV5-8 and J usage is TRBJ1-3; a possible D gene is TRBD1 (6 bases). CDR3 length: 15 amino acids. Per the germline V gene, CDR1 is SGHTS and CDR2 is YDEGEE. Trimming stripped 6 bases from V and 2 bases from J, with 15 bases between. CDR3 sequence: CASNLQGTAGNTIYF. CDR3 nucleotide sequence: TGTGCCAGCAACCTACAGGGAACGGCTGGAAACACCATATATTTT.

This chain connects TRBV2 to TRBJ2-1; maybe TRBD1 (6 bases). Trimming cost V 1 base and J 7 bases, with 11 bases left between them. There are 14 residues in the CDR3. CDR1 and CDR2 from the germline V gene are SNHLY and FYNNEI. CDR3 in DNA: TGTGCCAGCAGTGAAGGGGGGCTGGGTAATGAGCAGTTCTTC. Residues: CASSEGGLGNEQFF.

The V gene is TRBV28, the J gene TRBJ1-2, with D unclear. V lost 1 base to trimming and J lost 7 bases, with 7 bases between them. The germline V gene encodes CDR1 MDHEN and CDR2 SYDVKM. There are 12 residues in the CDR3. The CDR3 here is CASSLSVGGYTF. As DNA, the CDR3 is TGTGCCAGCAGTTTATCGGTCGGTGGCTACACCTTC.

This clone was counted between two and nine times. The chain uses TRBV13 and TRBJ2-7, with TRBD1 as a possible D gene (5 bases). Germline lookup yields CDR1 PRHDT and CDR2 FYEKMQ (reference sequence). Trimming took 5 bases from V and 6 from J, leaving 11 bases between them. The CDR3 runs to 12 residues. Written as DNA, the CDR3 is TGTGCCAGCAGCACCCAGGGTGGCGAGCAGTACTTC. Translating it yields CASSTQGGEQYF.

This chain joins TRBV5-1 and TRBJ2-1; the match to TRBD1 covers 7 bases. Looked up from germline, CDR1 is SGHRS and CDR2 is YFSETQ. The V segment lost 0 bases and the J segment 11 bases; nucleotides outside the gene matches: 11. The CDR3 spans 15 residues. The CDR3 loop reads CASSLDEGAYFKQFF. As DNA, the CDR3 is TGCGCCAGCAGCTTGGATGAGGGGGCCTATTTCAAGCAGTTCTTC.

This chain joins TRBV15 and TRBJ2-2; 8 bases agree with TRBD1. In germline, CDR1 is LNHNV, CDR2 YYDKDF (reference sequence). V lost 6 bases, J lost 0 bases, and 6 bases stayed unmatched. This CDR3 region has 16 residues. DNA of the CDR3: TGTGCCACCAGGAAACAGGGGGTATCGAACACCGGGGAGCTGTTTTTT. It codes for CATRKQGVSNTGELFF.

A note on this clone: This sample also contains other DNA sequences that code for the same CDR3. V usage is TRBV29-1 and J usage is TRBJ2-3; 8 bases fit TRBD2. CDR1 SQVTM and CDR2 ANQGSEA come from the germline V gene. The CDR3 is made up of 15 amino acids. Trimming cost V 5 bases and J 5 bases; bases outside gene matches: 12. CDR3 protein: CSVRGAGGPKDTQYF. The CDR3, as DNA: TGCAGCGTTCGAGGCGCGGGAGGACCTAAAGATACGCAGTATTTT.

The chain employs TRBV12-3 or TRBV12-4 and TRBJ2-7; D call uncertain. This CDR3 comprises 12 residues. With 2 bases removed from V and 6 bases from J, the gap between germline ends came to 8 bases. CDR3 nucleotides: TGTGCCAGCAGTTTATCGCCGGGCGAGCAGTACTTC. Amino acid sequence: CASSLSPGEQYF.

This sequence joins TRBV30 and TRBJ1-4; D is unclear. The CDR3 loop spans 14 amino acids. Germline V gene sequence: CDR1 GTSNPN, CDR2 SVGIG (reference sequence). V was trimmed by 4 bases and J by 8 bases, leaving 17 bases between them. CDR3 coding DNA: TGTGCCTGGAAGCCCCAAGGTAACAGCGAAAAACTGTTTTTT. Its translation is CAWKPQGNSEKLFF.

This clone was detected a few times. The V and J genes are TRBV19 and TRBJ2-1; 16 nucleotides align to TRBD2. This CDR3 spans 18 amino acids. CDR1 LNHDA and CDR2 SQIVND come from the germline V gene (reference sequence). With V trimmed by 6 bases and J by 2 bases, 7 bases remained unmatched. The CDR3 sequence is CASRPGTSGGGTYNEQFF. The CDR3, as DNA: TGTGCCAGTAGGCCCGGGACTAGCGGGGGGGGGACCTACAATGAGCAGTTCTTC.

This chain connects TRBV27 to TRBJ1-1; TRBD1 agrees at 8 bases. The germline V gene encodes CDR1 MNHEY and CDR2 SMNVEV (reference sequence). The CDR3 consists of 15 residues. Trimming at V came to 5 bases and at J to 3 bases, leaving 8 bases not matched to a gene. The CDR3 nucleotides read TGTGCCAGCAGTCCTTGGTTACAGGGGGACACTGAAGCTTTCTTT. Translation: CASSPWLQGDTEAFF.

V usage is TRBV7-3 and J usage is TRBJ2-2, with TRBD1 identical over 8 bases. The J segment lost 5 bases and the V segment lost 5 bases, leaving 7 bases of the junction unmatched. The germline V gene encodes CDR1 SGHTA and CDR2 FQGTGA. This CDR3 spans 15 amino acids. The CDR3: CASSLGTGWTGELFF. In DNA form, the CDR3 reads TGTGCCAGCAGCCTAGGGACAGGATGGACCGGGGAGCTGTTTTTT.

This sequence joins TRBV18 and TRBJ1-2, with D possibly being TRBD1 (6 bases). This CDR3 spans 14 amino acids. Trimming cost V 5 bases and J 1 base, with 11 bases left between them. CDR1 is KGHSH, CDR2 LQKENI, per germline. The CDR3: CASSVRGDNYGYTF. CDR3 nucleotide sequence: TGTGCCAGCTCAGTCAGGGGTGATAACTATGGCTACACCTTC.

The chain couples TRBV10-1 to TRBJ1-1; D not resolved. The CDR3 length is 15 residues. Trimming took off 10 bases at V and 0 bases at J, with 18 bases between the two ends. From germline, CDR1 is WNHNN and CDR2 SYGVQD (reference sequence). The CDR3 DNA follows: TGCGCCAACCGAATAGAACAGCCCTTGAACACTGAAGCTTTCTTT. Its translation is CANRIEQPLNTEAFF.

CDR3 sequence reads: CASTRDSEAFF. CDR3 DNA: TGTGCCAGCACCAGGGACAGCGAAGCTTTCTTT. This sequence joins TRBV6-5 and TRBJ1-1; 7 positions agree with TRBD1. Germline CDR1 MNHEY, CDR2 SVGAGI. The CDR3 sequence is 11 residues long. Trimming cost V 7 bases and J 8 bases; bases outside gene matches: 4.

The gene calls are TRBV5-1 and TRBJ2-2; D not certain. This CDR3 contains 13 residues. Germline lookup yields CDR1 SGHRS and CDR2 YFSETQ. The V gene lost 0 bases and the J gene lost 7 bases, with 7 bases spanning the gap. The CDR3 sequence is CASSLDQNGELFF. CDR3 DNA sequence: TGCGCCAGCAGCTTGGATCAGAACGGGGAGCTGTTTTTT.

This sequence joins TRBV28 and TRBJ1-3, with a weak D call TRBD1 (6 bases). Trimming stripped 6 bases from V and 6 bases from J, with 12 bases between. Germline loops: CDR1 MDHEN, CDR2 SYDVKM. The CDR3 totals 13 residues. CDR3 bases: TGTGCCAGCAGGGGTGTGGGGGCAAACACCATATATTTT. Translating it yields CASRGVGANTIYF.

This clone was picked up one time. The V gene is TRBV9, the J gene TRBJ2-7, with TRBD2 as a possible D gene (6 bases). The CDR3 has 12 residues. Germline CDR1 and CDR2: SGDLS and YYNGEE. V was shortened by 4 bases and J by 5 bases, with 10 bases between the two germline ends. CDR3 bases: TGTGCCAGCAGCCCTGGGGGGAACGAGCAGTACTTC. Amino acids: CASSPGGNEQYF. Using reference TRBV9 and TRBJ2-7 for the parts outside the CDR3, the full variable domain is DSGVTQTPKHLITATGQRVTLRCSPRSGDLSVYWYQQSLDQGLQFLIQYYNGEERAKGNILERFSAQQFPDLHSELNLSSLELGDSALYFCASSPGGNEQYFGPGTRLTVT.

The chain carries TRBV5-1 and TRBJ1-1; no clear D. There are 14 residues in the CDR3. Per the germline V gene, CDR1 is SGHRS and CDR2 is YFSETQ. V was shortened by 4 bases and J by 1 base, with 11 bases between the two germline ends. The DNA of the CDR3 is TGCGCCAGCAGCCCGGTAACCTCGAACACTGAAGCTTTCTTT. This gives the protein CASSPVTSNTEAFF.

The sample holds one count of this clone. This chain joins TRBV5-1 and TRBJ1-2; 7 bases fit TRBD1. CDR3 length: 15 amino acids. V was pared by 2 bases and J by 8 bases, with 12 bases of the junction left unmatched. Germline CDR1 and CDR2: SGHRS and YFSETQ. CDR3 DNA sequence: TGCGCCAGCAGCTTATCAGGGGGTTTAATTAACGGCTACACCTTC. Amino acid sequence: CASSLSGGLINGYTF.